The T cell receptor beta chain under discussion was sequenced for a study of human T cells and chemical hapten exposure. Study context: Weekly diphenylcyclopropenone doses were given to patients' scalps across the approximately 23-week study. Broader study findings: DPC sensitization produced no change in TCRs with frequency above 1 in 1000.

It was the library that attached unique molecular identifiers to individual cDNA molecules. TCRdb re-analysed the RACE reads in MiXCR, keeping a single row per CDR3 protein. Seen here are nearly 350,000 distinct CDR3 sequences, approximately 6.3% observed once, and the top ten hold around 8.4%. Time point meaning: patch test 1, 2 weeks after DPC sensitization. Treatment of the sample: therapeutic diphenylcyclopropenone sensitization with weekly scalp DPC. Total RNA was extracted from unfractionated whole blood. This clonotype has at least ten counts. Antigen unknown. Trimming removed 0 bases at V and 7 bases at J, with 12 bases between. CDR3 length: 14 residues. Germline lookup yields CDR1 LGHNT and CDR2 FRNRAP.

Specimen: whole blood, collected in connection with sensitization to the hapten diphenylcyclopropenone (DPC). The genes are TRBV12-5 and TRBJ1-1; weak D call: TRBD1 (6 bases). The source is a woman younger than 35 with alopecia areata. Some clones in this sample may be carry-over from other donors' samples. The CDR3 region is CASGLVGGAGEAFF. CDR3 bases: TGTGCTAGTGGTTTGGTAGGGGGGGCCGGTGAAGCTTTCTTT.